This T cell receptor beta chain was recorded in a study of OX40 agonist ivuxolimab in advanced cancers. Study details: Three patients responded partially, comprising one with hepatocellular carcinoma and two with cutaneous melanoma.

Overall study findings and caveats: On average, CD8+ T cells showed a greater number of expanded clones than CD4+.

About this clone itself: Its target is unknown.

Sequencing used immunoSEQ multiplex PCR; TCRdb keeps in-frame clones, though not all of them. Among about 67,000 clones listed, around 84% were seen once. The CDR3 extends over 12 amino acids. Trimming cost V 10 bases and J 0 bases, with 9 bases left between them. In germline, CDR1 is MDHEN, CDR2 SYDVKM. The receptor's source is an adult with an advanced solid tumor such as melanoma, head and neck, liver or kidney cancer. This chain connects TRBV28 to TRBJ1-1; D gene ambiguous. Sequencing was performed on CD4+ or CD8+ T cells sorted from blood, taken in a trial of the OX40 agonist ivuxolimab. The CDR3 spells CATTTVNTEAFF. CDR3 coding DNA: TGTGCCACAACGACGGTGAACACTGAAGCTTTCTTT.